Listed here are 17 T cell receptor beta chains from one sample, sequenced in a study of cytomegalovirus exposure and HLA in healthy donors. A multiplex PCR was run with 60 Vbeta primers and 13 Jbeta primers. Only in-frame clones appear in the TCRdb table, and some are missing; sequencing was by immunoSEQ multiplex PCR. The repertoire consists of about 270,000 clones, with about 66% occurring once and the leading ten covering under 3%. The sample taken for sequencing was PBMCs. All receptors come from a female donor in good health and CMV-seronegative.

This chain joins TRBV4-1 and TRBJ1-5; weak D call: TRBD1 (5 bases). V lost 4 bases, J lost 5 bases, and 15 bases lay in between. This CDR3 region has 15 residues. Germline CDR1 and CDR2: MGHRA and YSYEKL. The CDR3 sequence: CASSRPGTGDQPQHF. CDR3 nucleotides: TGCGCCAGCAGCCGCCCCGGGACGGGGGATCAGCCCCAGCATTTT.

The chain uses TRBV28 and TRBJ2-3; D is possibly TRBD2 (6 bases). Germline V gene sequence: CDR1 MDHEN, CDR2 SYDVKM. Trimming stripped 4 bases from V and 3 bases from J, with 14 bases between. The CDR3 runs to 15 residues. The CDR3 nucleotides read TGTGCCAGCAGTTCCCCCGGAGGGAGGACAGATACGCAGTATTTT. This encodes CASSSPGGRTDTQYF.

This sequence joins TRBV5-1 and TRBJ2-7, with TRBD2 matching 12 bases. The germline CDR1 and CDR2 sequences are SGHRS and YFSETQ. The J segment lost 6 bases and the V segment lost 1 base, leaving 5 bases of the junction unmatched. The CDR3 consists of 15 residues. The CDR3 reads CASSLSLAGGLEQYF. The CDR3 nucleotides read TGCGCCAGCAGCTTGTCTCTAGCGGGAGGGCTCGAGCAGTACTTC. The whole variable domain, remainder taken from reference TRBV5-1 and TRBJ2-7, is KAGVTQTPRYLIKTRGQQVTLSCSPISGHRSVSWYQQTPGQGLQFLFEYFSETQRNKGNFPGRFSGRQFSNSRSEMNVSTLELGDSALYLCASSLSLAGGLEQYFGPGTRLTVT.

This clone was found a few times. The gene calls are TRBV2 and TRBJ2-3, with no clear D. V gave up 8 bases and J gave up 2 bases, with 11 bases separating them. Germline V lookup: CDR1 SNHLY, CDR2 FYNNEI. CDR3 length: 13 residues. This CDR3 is CASLRQLTDTQYF. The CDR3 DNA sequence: TGTGCCAGCCTTAGACAACTCACAGATACGCAGTATTTT. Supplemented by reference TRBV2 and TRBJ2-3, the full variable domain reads EPEVTQTPSHQVTQMGQEVILRCVPISNHLYFYWYRQILGQKVEFLVSFYNNEISEKSEIFDDQFSVERPDGSNFTLKIRSTKLEDSAMYFCASLRQLTDTQYFGPGTRLTVL.

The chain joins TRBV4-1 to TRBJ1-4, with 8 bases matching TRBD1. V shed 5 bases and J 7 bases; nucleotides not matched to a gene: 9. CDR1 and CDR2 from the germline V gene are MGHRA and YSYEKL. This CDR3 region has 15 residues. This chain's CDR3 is CASSYPTGVIEKLFF. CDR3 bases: TGCGCCAGCAGCTATCCGACAGGGGTAATTGAAAAACTGTTTTTT.

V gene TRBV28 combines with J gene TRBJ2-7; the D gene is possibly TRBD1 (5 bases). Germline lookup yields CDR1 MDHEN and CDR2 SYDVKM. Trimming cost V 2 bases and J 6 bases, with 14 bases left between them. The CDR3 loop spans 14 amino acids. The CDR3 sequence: CASSLQGSSLEQYF. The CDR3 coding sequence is TGTGCCAGCAGTTTACAGGGTAGTAGCCTCGAGCAGTACTTC.

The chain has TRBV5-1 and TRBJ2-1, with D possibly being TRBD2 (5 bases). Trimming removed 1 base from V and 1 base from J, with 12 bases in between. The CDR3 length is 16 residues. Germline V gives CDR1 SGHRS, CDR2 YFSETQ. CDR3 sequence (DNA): TGCGCCAGCAGCTTGACGACTACAGCTTCCTACAATGAGCAGTTCTTC. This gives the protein CASSLTTTASYNEQFF.

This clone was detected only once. The CDR3 nucleotides read TGCGCCAGCGGACTGCTGGACGGGGGGAATGAGCAGTTCTTC. It is translated as CASGLLDGGNEQFF. The chain is built from TRBV10-2 and TRBJ2-1; 7 nucleotides match TRBD2. Looked up from germline, CDR1 is WSHSY and CDR2 is SAAADI. With 8 bases clipped from V and 7 bases from J, the junction kept 11 bases outside the gene matches. The CDR3 is 14 amino acids.

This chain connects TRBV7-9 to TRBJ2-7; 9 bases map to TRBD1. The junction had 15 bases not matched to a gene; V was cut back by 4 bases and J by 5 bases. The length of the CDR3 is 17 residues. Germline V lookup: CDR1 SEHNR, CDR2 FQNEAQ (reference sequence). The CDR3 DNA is TGTGCCAGCAGCTCACTACCCCCGGGACAGGGAATGGACGAGCAGTACTTC. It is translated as CASSSLPPGQGMDEQYF.

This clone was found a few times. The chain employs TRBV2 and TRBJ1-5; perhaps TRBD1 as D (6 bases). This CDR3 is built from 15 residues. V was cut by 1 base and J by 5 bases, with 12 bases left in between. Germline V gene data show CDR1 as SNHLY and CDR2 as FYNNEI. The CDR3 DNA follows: TGTGCCAGCAGTGAAGAGGGGGGGGCTTATCAGCCCCAGCATTTT. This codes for CASSEEGGAYQPQHF.

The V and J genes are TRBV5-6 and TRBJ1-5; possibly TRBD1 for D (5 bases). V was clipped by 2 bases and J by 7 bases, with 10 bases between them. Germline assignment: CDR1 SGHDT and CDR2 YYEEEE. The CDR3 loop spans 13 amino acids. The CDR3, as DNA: TGTGCCAGCAGCTTTTGGGGGGACCAGCCCCAGCATTTT. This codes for CASSFWGDQPQHF. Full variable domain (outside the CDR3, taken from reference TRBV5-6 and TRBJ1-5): DAGVTQSPTHLIKTRGQQVTLRCSPKSGHDTVSWYQQALGQGPQFIFQYYEEEERQRGNFPDRFSGHQFPNYSSELNVNALLLGDSALYLCASSFWGDQPQHFGDGTRLSIL.

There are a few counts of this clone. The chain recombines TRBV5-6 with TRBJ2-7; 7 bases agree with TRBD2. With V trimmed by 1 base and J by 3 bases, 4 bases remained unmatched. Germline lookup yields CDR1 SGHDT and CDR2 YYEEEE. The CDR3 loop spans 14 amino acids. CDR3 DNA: TGTGCCAGCAGCTTGTTTCCTAGCGGCTACGAGCAGTACTTC. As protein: CASSLFPSGYEQYF. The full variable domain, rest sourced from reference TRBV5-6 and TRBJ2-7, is DAGVTQSPTHLIKTRGQQVTLRCSPKSGHDTVSWYQQALGQGPQFIFQYYEEEERQRGNFPDRFSGHQFPNYSSELNVNALLLGDSALYLCASSLFPSGYEQYFGPGTRLTVT.

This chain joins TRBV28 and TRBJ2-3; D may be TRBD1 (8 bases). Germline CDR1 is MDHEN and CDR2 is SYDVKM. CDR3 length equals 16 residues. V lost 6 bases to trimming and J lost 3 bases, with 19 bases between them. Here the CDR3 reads CASRSSQGGSTDTQYF. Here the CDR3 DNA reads TGTGCCAGCAGATCATCACAGGGGGGGAGTACAGATACGCAGTATTTT. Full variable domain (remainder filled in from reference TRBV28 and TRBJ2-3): DVKVTQSSRYLVKRTGEKVFLECVQDMDHENMFWYRQDPGLGLRLIYFSYDVKMKEKGDIPEGYSVSREKKERFSLILESASTNQTSMYLCASRSSQGGSTDTQYFGPGTRLTVL.

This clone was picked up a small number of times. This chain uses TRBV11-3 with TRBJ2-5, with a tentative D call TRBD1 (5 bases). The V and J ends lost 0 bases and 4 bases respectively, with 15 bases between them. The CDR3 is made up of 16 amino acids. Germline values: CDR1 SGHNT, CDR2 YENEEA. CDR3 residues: CASSLDDTWGLETQYF. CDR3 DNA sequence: TGTGCCAGCAGCTTAGATGACACCTGGGGCTTAGAGACCCAGTACTTC.

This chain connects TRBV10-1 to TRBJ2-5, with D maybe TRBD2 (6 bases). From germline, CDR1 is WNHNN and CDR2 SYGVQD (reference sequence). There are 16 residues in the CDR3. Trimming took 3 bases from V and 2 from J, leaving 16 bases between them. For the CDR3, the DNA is TGCGCCAGCAGTGACTCCATGGGGGGAGCTCAAGAGACCCAGTACTTC. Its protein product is CASSDSMGGAQETQYF.

CDR3 region: CASSQDLAGGSYNEQFF. In nucleotides, the CDR3 is TGCGCCAGCAGCCAAGATCTGGCGGGAGGGTCCTACAATGAGCAGTTCTTC. V gene TRBV4-1 combines with J gene TRBJ2-1; 9 bases fit TRBD2. Germline V gene sequence: CDR1 MGHRA, CDR2 YSYEKL. The CDR3 totals 17 residues. Losses at the gene ends were 0 bases for V and 1 base for J; bases not matched to a gene: 4.

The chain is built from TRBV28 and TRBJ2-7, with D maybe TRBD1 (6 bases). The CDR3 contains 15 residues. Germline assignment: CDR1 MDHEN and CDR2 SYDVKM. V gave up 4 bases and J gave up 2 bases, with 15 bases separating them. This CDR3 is CASSSLGQGTYEQYF. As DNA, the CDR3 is TGTGCCAGCAGTTCTCTAGGCCAGGGGACCTACGAGCAGTACTTC.